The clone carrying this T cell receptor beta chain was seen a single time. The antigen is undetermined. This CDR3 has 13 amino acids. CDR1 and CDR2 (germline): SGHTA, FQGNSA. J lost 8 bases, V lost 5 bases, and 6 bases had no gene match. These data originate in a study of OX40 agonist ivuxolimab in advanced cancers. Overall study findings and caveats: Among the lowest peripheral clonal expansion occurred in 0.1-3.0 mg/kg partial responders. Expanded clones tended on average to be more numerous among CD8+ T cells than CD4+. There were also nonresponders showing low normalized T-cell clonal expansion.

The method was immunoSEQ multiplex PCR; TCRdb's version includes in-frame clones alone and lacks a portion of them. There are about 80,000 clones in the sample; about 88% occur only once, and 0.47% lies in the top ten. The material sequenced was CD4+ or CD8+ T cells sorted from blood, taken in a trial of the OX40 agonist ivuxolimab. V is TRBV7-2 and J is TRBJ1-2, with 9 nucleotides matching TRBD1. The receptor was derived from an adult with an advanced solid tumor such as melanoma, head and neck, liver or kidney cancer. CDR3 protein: CASSQGTGSGYTF. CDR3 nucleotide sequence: TGTGCCAGCAGCCAAGGGACAGGGAGCGGCTACACCTTC.